The rows below give T cell receptor beta chains drawn from one sample of a study of a mutant IDH1 vaccine in newly diagnosed glioma. The antigens of these receptors remain unknown. Sequenced by immunoSEQ multiplex PCR; TCRdb stores in-frame clones only, minus some. The profile covers tens of thousands of clones, with around 80% appearing a single time and about 12% taken by the ten largest. Sequencing used PBMCs, obtained from a glioma patient whose treatment included an IDH1 peptide vaccine. These TCRs come from a man aged 35-49 years with glioma. Both conserved end residues are part of each CDR3. D genes are given only for firm matches. The size of a clone is reported for some rows only, either as once, few or many, or as a class for expanded clones.

>TRBV18|-|TRBJ2-1|-
TGTGCCAGCTCACCCAAAAATTGGGGGGTCAATGAGCAGTTCTTC
CASSPKNWGVNEQFF
>TRBV29-1|-|TRBJ1-1|-
TGCAGCGTTAGGGCCATAGACACTGAAGCTTTCTTT
CSVRAIDTEAFF
>TRBV18|-|TRBJ1-2|-
TGTGCCAGCTCAGACCGAGAAGGCTACACCTTC
CASSDREGYTF
>TRBV5-1|few|TRBJ1-1|TRBD1
TGCGCCAGCAGCCTTTCGACAGGGGGAGAGTTTGAAGCTTTCTTT
CASSLSTGGEFEAFF
>TRBV19|once|TRBJ2-3|TRBD2
TGTGCCAGTGCCGAGCGGGAGGGAACGGGCAGGGCAGATACGCAGTATTTT
CASAEREGTGRADTQYF
>TRBV11-3|-|TRBJ2-1|TRBD2
TGTGCCAGCAGCGATTATAGCGGGACGTACAATGAGCAGTTCTTC
CASSDYSGTYNEQFF
>TRBV7-2|-|TRBJ2-2|TRBD2
TGTGCCAGCAGTTCTGGCTGGCTAGCGGGAGTAAGTGGGGAGCTGTTTTTT
CASSSGWLAGVSGELFF
>TRBV19|many|TRBJ1-4|-
TGTGCCAGTACAGACAGAGCAACTAATGAAAAACTGTTTTTT
CASTDRATNEKLFF
>TRBV25-1|-|TRBJ2-1|TRBD2
TGTGCCAGCAGTCTCCGGACTAGCGGCTACAATGAGCAGTTCTTC
CASSLRTSGYNEQFF
>TRBV19|-|TRBJ2-5|TRBD2
TGTGCCAGTAGTATGACTAGCGGGAGGGCCGGAGAGACCCAGTACTTC
CASSMTSGRAGETQYF
>TRBV14|-|TRBJ1-2|-
TGTGCCAGCAGCCAAGGGCAGACCTATGGCTACACCTTC
CASSQGQTYGYTF
>TRBV7-2|-|TRBJ2-2|TRBD2
TGTGCCAGCAGCTTAGTCGGGGCGGGAGATTCCACCGGGGAGCTGTTTTTT
CASSLVGAGDSTGELFF
>TRBV6-5|-|TRBJ2-7|TRBD1
TGTGCCAGCAAACAACGGGACAGCTACGAGCAGTACTTC
CASKQRDSYEQYF
>TRBV19|-|TRBJ2-5|TRBD2
TGTGCCAGTGGAGGGACTAGCAGTCGAGAGACCCAGTACTTC
CASGGTSSRETQYF
>TRBV5-8|-|TRBJ1-1|-
TGTGCCAGCAGATTGACAGGGAACACTGAAGCTTTCTTT
CASRLTGNTEAFF
>TRBV9|-|TRBJ2-3|TRBD2
TGTGCCAGCAGCGCTAGCGGCCTTAGCACAGATACGCAGTATTTT
CASSASGLSTDTQYF
>TRBV2|-|TRBJ1-5|TRBD1
TGTGCCAGCAGTGACAGGGGGGTGAATCAGCCCCAGCATTTT
CASSDRGVNQPQHF
>TRBV4-3|-|TRBJ1-2|-
TGCGCCAGCAGCCAAGACAGAAGCGTAGCTAACTATGGCTACACCTTC
CASSQDRSVANYGYTF
>TRBV21-1|-|TRBJ2-2|-
TGTGCCAGCAGACCCAACAGGGGCACCGGGGAGCTGTTTTTT
CASRPNRGTGELFF
>TRBV7-7|-|TRBJ2-5|-
TGTGCCAGCAGCTCCGGGAGTTGGGAGACCCAGTACTTC
CASSSGSWETQYF
>TRBV28|-|TRBJ2-2|-
TGTGCCAGCAGACCGGGGACCGGGGAGCTGTTTTTT
CASRPGTGELFF
>TRBV6-1|many|TRBJ1-5|-
TGTGCCAGCAGTGCTAAGGGGGGGAGGGAAGATCAGCCCCAGCATTTT
CASSAKGGREDQPQHF
>TRBV29-1|-|TRBJ1-2|TRBD1
TGCAGCGTTGAAGGTGTCAGGGGGGGTGGCTACACCTTC
CSVEGVRGGGYTF
>TRBV7-2|-|TRBJ2-5|-
TGTGCCAGCAGCTTAGAAGTTATAGTATGGAGAGAGACCCAGTACTTC
CASSLEVIVWRETQYF
>TRBV25-1|few|TRBJ1-1|-
TGTGCCAGCAGTGAGACGTCGAACACTGAAGCTTTCTTT
CASSETSNTEAFF
>TRBV5-1|-|TRBJ2-1|-
TGCGCCAGCAGCTTGGCCTCTCCGCCCTCCTACAATGAGCAGTTCTTC
CASSLASPPSYNEQFF
>TRBV29-1|-|TRBJ2-1|TRBD1
TGCAGCACCGGACAGGGAGGAAGTGAGCAGTTCTTC
CSTGQGGSEQFF
>TRBV19|-|TRBJ1-2|-
TGTGCCAGTAGTGAAGGACAGCACTATGGCTACACCTTC
CASSEGQHYGYTF
>TRBV27|-|TRBJ2-4|-
TGTGCCAGTAATACCATCCCTGCCAAAAACATTCAGTACTTC
CASNTIPAKNIQYF
>TRBV5-8|-|TRBJ1-4|-
TGTGCCAGCAGCCGGATACAGGGTGGGGGAAAACTGTTTTTT
CASSRIQGGGKLFF
>TRBV29-1|-|TRBJ2-7|TRBD2
TGCAGCGTCTTCACTAGCGGGAAAGGTCACGAGCAGTACTTC
CSVFTSGKGHEQYF
>TRBV19|few|TRBJ1-5|-
TGTGCCAGTAGTATTGATGCAAGACCCCAGCATTTT
CASSIDARPQHF
>TRBV6-1|-|TRBJ1-2|-
TGTGCCAGCAGTGACGGACGGGACGGAGACTATGGCTACACCTTC
CASSDGRDGDYGYTF